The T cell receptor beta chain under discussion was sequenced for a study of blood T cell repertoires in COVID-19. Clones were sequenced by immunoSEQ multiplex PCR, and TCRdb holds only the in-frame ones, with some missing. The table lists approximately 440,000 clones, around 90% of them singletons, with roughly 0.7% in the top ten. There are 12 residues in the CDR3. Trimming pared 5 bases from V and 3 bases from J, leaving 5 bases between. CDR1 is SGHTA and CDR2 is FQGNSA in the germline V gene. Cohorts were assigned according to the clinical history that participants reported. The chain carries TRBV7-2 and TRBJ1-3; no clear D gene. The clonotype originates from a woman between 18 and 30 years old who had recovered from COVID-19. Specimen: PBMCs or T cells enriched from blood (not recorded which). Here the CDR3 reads CASSPRGNTIYF. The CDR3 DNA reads TGTGCCAGCAGCCCCCGTGGAAACACCATATATTTT.